What follows are 31 T cell receptor beta chains derived from one specimen sequenced in a study of cytomegalovirus exposure and HLA in healthy donors. The method was immunoSEQ multiplex PCR; TCRdb's version includes in-frame clones alone and lacks a portion of them. The sample shows 150,000 to 200,000 clones, about 90% of them seen only once. Sequenced sample: PBMCs. Receptors originate from a woman aged 18-29 years in good health and CMV-seropositive.

The chain uses TRBV10-2 and TRBJ2-1; 11 nucleotides match TRBD2. J lost 0 bases, V lost 5 bases, and 9 bases had no gene match. CDR1 and CDR2 (germline): WSHSY, SAAADI. The CDR3 has 18 amino acids. CDR3 in amino acids: CASSIAGGPYSSYNEQFF. CDR3 in DNA: TGCGCCAGCAGTATAGCGGGAGGGCCTTATAGCTCCTACAATGAGCAGTTCTTC.

The chain employs TRBV28 and TRBJ1-2; possible D gene TRBD1, 5 bases. Deletions cut 8 bases from V and 4 bases from J, with 14 bases between. CDR1 and CDR2 (germline): MDHEN, SYDVKM. The CDR3 extends over 13 amino acids. CDR3 amino acids: CASGGAGVYGYTF. DNA of the CDR3: TGTGCCAGCGGGGGTGCGGGGGTCTATGGCTACACCTTC.

The V and J genes are TRBV10-1 and TRBJ2-7; TRBD1 agrees at 9 bases. The CDR3 totals 16 residues. Germline V gene data show CDR1 as WNHNN and CDR2 as SYGVQD (reference sequence). Losses at the gene ends were 6 bases for V and 2 bases for J; bases not matched to a gene: 11. The DNA of the CDR3 is TGCGCCAGCAGCCCCCAAAGGACAGGGGACCCCTACGAGCAGTACTTC. Its protein product is CASSPQRTGDPYEQYF.

Points on this clone: Distinct nucleotide sequences in the sample also encode this CDR3. The V gene is TRBV6-5, the J gene TRBJ2-3; D is undetermined. The V end lost 0 bases, the J end lost 0 bases, and 4 bases lay between the germline ends. The germline V gene has CDR1 MNHEY and CDR2 SVGAGI. The CDR3 has 14 residues. The DNA for the CDR3 is TGTGCCAGCAGTTACTCGACTAGCACAGATACGCAGTATTTT. As protein: CASSYSTSTDTQYF.

The chain has TRBV27 and TRBJ1-5; 7 bases are a match to TRBD1. V was clipped by 2 bases and J by 2 bases; unmatched bases: 0. The germline CDR1 and CDR2 sequences are MNHEY and SMNVEV (reference sequence). This CDR3 comprises 14 residues. CDR3 in DNA: TGTGCCAGCAGTTTAACAGGGGGCAATCAGCCCCAGCATTTT. Amino acid sequence: CASSLTGGNQPQHF.

Written as DNA, the CDR3 is TGTGCCAGCACACAGGAGGGGAGGGGCACTGAAGCTTTCTTT. Amino acid sequence: CASTQEGRGTEAFF. The rearrangement links TRBV2 to TRBJ1-1; D may be TRBD1 (5 bases). Trimming left V 7 bases short and J 4 bases short, with 16 bases between. The CDR3 spans 14 residues. CDR1 is SNHLY, CDR2 FYNNEI, per germline.

The chain joins TRBV28 to TRBJ1-4, with 8 bases matching TRBD1. The CDR3 extends over 14 amino acids. J was trimmed by 8 bases and V by 4 bases; bases with no gene match: 6. Per the germline V gene, CDR1 is MDHEN and CDR2 is SYDVKM. Here the CDR3 DNA reads TGTGCCAGCAGTTCACACAGGGGGGACGAAAAACTGTTTTTT. Protein: CASSSHRGDEKLFF. The full variable domain, its missing parts supplied by reference TRBV28 and TRBJ1-4, is DVKVTQSSRYLVKRTGEKVFLECVQDMDHENMFWYRQDPGLGLRLIYFSYDVKMKEKGDIPEGYSVSREKKERFSLILESASTNQTSMYLCASSSHRGDEKLFFGSGTQLSVL.

The chain recombines TRBV7-9 with TRBJ1-4; D remains unclear. CDR3 size: 16 residues. Germline V CDR1 and CDR2: SEHNR, FQNEAQ (reference sequence). V lost 5 bases, J lost 0 bases, and 13 bases lay in between. CDR3 nucleotide sequence: TGTGCCAGCAGCCTATGGGCCCAGGCAACTAATGAAAAACTGTTTTTT. Protein product: CASSLWAQATNEKLFF.

The chain couples TRBV2 to TRBJ2-7; 9 bases fit TRBD2. The CDR3 length is 14 residues. The V and J ends lost 7 bases and 3 bases, in that order; junction bases with no gene match: 7. CDR1 is SNHLY and CDR2 is FYNNEI in the germline V gene. This CDR3 is CASTEGGGVYEQYF. The CDR3 nucleotides are TGTGCCAGCACCGAAGGCGGGGGGGTCTACGAGCAGTACTTC.

This clone was detected only a few times. The chain links TRBV6-6 to TRBJ2-7, with 9 nucleotides matching TRBD1. Per germline, CDR1 MNHNY and CDR2 SVGAGI (reference sequence). There are 15 residues in the CDR3. V dropped 5 bases and J dropped 1; count of bases not matched to a gene: 6. The CDR3 DNA is TGTGCCAGCAGTCCCTGGGGACAGGGTTCCTACGAGCAGTACTTC. Amino acid sequence: CASSPWGQGSYEQYF.

J is TRBJ1-2 and V is TRBV21-1. TRBV21-1 is a recognized pseudogene. This CDR3 spans 11 amino acids. This CDR3 is CAGMRDYGYTF. The DNA of the CDR3 is TGTGCCGGAATGCGGGACTATGGCTACACCTTC.

The chain employs TRBV7-9 and TRBJ2-2; TRBD2 might be the D (5 bases). Per germline, CDR1 SEHNR and CDR2 FQNEAQ (reference sequence). Trimming took 5 bases from V and 4 from J, leaving 14 bases between them. CDR3 size: 15 residues. The CDR3 spells CASSPRRAGTGELFF. For the CDR3, the DNA is TGTGCCAGCAGCCCGCGGCGGGCGGGCACCGGGGAGCTGTTTTTT. The complete variable domain, with remaining parts taken from reference TRBV7-9 and TRBJ2-2, reads DTGVSQNPRHKITKRGQNVTFRCDPISEHNRLYWYRQTLGQGPEFLTYFQNEAQLEKSRLLSDRFSAERPKGSFSTLEIQRTEQGDSAMYLCASSPRRAGTGELFFGEGSRLTVL.

This clone was observed once. The rearrangement links TRBV7-2 to TRBJ2-3, with 10 bases that match TRBD2. CDR3 length: 16 residues. J lost 1 base, V lost 4 bases, and 5 bases had no gene match. The V gene's germline CDR1 is SGHTA and CDR2 FQGNSA. The CDR3 DNA follows: TGTGCCAGCAGCTCACTAGCGGGAAATCGCACAGATACGCAGTATTTT. This gives the protein CASSSLAGNRTDTQYF.

The chain is built from TRBV5-4 and TRBJ2-3; TRBD2 might be the D (5 bases). With 3 bases removed from V and 6 bases from J, the gap between germline ends came to 8 bases. Germline loops: CDR1 SGHNT, CDR2 YYREEE (reference sequence). This CDR3 spans 12 amino acids. This CDR3 reads CASSSPGDTQYF. CDR3 DNA: TGTGCCAGCAGCTCCCCGGGGGATACGCAGTATTTT.

V usage is TRBV19 and J usage is TRBJ2-7; 9 positions match TRBD1. There are 13 residues in the CDR3. Trimming took 10 bases from V and 0 from J; bases not matched to a gene: 4. Germline V lookup: CDR1 LNHDA, CDR2 SQIVND (reference sequence). The CDR3 sequence: CATLDRGSYEQYF. CDR3 sequence (DNA): TGTGCCACCCTGGACAGGGGCTCCTACGAGCAGTACTTC.

The J gene is TRBJ1-2, the V gene TRBV2; 8 nucleotides line up with TRBD1. From germline, CDR1 is SNHLY and CDR2 FYNNEI. The J segment lost 5 bases and the V segment lost 4 bases, leaving 12 bases of the junction unmatched. The CDR3 is 16 residues long. The DNA for the CDR3 is TGTGCCAGCAGTGTTCGTCAACAGGGGGTTGGTTATGGCTACACCTTC. It yields the protein CASSVRQQGVGYGYTF. The full variable domain, rest sourced from reference TRBV2 and TRBJ1-2, is EPEVTQTPSHQVTQMGQEVILRCVPISNHLYFYWYRQILGQKVEFLVSFYNNEISEKSEIFDDQFSVERPDGSNFTLKIRSTKLEDSAMYFCASSVRQQGVGYGYTFGSGTRLTVV.

The genes are TRBV6-1 and TRBJ1-4; the D is unclear. This CDR3 contains 14 residues. The V end lost 0 bases, the J end lost 11 bases, and 13 bases lay between the germline ends. Germline loops: CDR1 MNHNS, CDR2 SASEGT. DNA for the CDR3: TGTGCCAGCAGTGAAGCTTATCGAGCCGCTAAACTGTTTTTT. This gives the protein CASSEAYRAAKLFF.

This clone was detected once. This chain connects TRBV7-8 to TRBJ1-5, with TRBD1 as a possible D gene (5 bases). Germline lookup yields CDR1 SGHVS and CDR2 FQNEAQ. Trimming removed 0 bases at V and 3 bases at J, with 18 bases between. The CDR3 contains 18 residues. CDR3 in DNA: TGTGCCAGCAGCTTAGCGACCAGGGCCTTTGCCCTCAATCAGCCCCAGCATTTT. The encoded protein is CASSLATRAFALNQPQHF.

As concerns this clone: Other DNA sequences of this sample code for an identical CDR3. The rearrangement uses TRBV6-5 and TRBJ1-5; D remains unclear. V gave up 2 bases and J gave up 4 bases, with 9 bases separating them. CDR1 is MNHEY and CDR2 is SVGAGI in the germline V gene. This CDR3 is 14 amino acids long. DNA for the CDR3: TGTGCCAGCAGTTACCGAGGAGGGAATCAGCCCCAGCATTTT. This sequence encodes CASSYRGGNQPQHF.

The gene calls are TRBV5-1 and TRBJ2-5; 7 bases are a match to TRBD1. The CDR3 extends over 14 amino acids. J gave up 4 bases and V 4 bases, and 7 bases lay outside the gene matches. Germline CDR1 and CDR2: SGHRS and YFSETQ. Here the CDR3 DNA reads TGCGCCAGCAGCAAAGACAGGGCGTTAGAGACCCAGTACTTC. It encodes CASSKDRALETQYF.

The CDR3 region has the DNA TGTGCCAGCAGCTTGGGCCGCGGGCGGGAGAGGTTCTACGAGCAGTACTTC. Translating gives CASSLGRGRERFYEQYF. The chain joins TRBV5-4 to TRBJ2-7; 7 bases map to TRBD2. Per the germline V gene, CDR1 is SGHNT and CDR2 is YYREEE (reference sequence). V gave up 0 bases and J gave up 3 bases; unmatched junction bases: 12. The length of the CDR3 is 17 residues.

This clone was counted a single time. This chain connects TRBV5-4 to TRBJ2-1; 8 bases are a match to TRBD2. V trimming: 5 bases; J trimming: 7 bases; junction bases outside the gene matches: 8. This CDR3 region has 14 residues. CDR1 and CDR2 from the germline V gene are SGHNT and YYREEE (reference sequence). The CDR3 nucleotides are TGTGCCAGCAGACCGGGACTAGAAAAAAATGAGCAGTTCTTC. It yields the protein CASRPGLEKNEQFF.

This chain joins TRBV6-1 and TRBJ1-3; 8 nucleotides align to TRBD1. In germline, CDR1 is MNHNS, CDR2 SASEGT. Losses at the gene ends were 2 bases for V and 9 bases for J; bases not matched to a gene: 9. There are 15 residues in the CDR3. CDR3 coding DNA: TGTGCCAGCAGTGAAAATTGGACAGGGAGTTTCACCATATATTTT. Translation: CASSENWTGSFTIYF.

This rearrangement joins TRBV25-1 to TRBJ2-3; TRBD2 is a possible D gene (6 bases). Germline CDR1 reads MGHDK; CDR2 reads SYGVNS. The CDR3 length is 15 residues. V dropped 1 base and J dropped 1 base, with 9 bases sitting between them. The CDR3 region is CASSEWRDGTDTQYF. CDR3 coding DNA: TGTGCCAGCAGTGAATGGCGGGACGGCACAGATACGCAGTATTTT.

CDR3: CASSSRQGSNSNQPQHF. The DNA of the CDR3 is TGTGCCAGCAGCTCCAGACAGGGGTCTAATAGCAATCAGCCCCAGCATTTT. This chain connects TRBV5-5 to TRBJ1-5, with TRBD1 matching over 8 bases. Germline CDR1 and CDR2: SGHKS and YYEKEE (reference sequence). The CDR3 spans 17 residues. Trimming at V came to 3 bases and at J to 0 bases, leaving 8 bases not matched to a gene.

V and J are TRBV28 and TRBJ1-5, with TRBD1 matching over 7 bases. The V segment lost 7 bases and the J segment 7 bases; nucleotides outside the gene matches: 13. The CDR3 has 15 residues. Germline CDR1 and CDR2: MDHEN and SYDVKM. DNA for the CDR3: TGTGCCAGCACCCCCCTGGGGACAGTTGCGCAGCCCCAGCATTTT. Amino acids: CASTPLGTVAQPQHF.

The V gene is TRBV5-4, the J gene TRBJ1-2, with TRBD1 matching 10 bases. This CDR3 contains 14 residues. The germline CDR1 and CDR2 sequences are SGHNT and YYREEE (reference sequence). V lost 7 bases, J lost 5 bases, and 8 bases stayed unmatched. The chain's CDR3 is CASRRTGGEYGYTF. CDR3 bases: TGTGCCAGCCGCCGGACAGGGGGAGAATATGGCTACACCTTC.

This CDR3 reads CASSARWGDNEQFF. The CDR3 coding sequence is TGTGCCAGCAGCGCCCGTTGGGGGGACAATGAGCAGTTCTTC. J is TRBJ2-1 and V is TRBV9; D perhaps matches TRBD2 (6 bases). Germline lookup yields CDR1 SGDLS and CDR2 YYNGEE. The CDR3 has 14 residues. V lost 3 bases and J 5 bases, leaving 12 bases between the germline ends.

The V and J genes are TRBV7-9 and TRBJ1-4; 7 bases map to TRBD1. Looked up from germline, CDR1 is SEHNR and CDR2 is FQNEAQ (reference sequence). V was clipped by 5 bases and J by 5 bases; unmatched bases: 2. The CDR3 is made up of 13 amino acids. The DNA of the CDR3 is TGTGCCAGCAGCCCGACAGGGAATGAAAAACTGTTTTTT. This gives the protein CASSPTGNEKLFF. Using reference TRBV7-9 and TRBJ1-4 for the parts outside the CDR3, the full variable domain is DTGVSQNPRHKITKRGQNVTFRCDPISEHNRLYWYRQTLGQGPEFLTYFQNEAQLEKSRLLSDRFSAERPKGSFSTLEIQRTEQGDSAMYLCASSPTGNEKLFFGSGTQLSVL.

The J gene is TRBJ2-1, the V gene TRBV7-9; TRBD1 aligns across 8 bases. The V gene end was trimmed by 6 bases and the J gene end by 8 bases; junction bases not matched to a gene: 6. CDR3 length: 13 residues. The germline CDR1 and CDR2 sequences are SEHNR and FQNEAQ (reference sequence). The CDR3 reads CASSSTGGHEQFF. DNA of the CDR3: TGTGCCAGCAGTTCCACAGGGGGACATGAGCAGTTCTTC.

The chain joins TRBV27 to TRBJ2-1, with a tentative D call TRBD1 (7 bases). V was cut by 4 bases and J by 0 bases, with 13 bases left in between. Germline V gene lookup returns CDR1 MNHEY and CDR2 SMNVEV (reference sequence). There are 16 residues in the CDR3. CDR3 DNA: TGTGCCAGCAGTTCACCGGGGGACAGCTCCTACAATGAGCAGTTCTTC. Protein sequence: CASSSPGDSSYNEQFF.